Listed below are T cell receptor beta chains from one sample, sequenced in a study of blood T cell repertoires in COVID-19. Here immunoSEQ multiplex PCR was the method, and the copy in TCRdb shows in-frame clones only, minus some. Among about 110,000 clones listed, over 75% were seen once. Material: peripheral blood. These TCRs come from a woman aged 50 to 60 with acute or convalescent COVID-19. The CDR3 runs from the conserved cysteine through the conserved F or W. D genes are given only for firm matches. The size of a clone is reported for some rows only, either as once, few or many, or as a class for expanded clones.

j_call,clone_size,d_call,v_call,cdr3_nt,cdr3_aa
TRBJ1-1,NA,TRBD1,TRBV5-1,TGCGCCAGCAGCTCTCTGACAGGGGGCAACACTGAAGCTTTCTTT,CASSSLTGGNTEAFF
TRBJ1-1,NA,NA,TRBV11-1,TGTGCCAGCAGCCTCCGGGGGAACACTGAAGCTTTCTTT,CASSLRGNTEAFF
TRBJ2-6,NA,NA,TRBV3-1/TRBV3-2,TGTGCCAGCAGCCAAGATCAGGGAGGCCTTAAGTGGGCCAACGTCCTGACTTTC,CASSQDQGGLKWANVLTF
TRBJ2-3,NA,NA,TRBV6-4,TGTGCCAGCAGTACCAACCGCGCCGCAGATACGCAGTATTTT,CASSTNRAADTQYF
TRBJ1-2,NA,TRBD1,TRBV24-1,TGTGCCACCAGTGACCAGGAACAGGGGATCAGTGGCTACACCTTC,CATSDQEQGISGYTF
TRBJ2-3,NA,NA,TRBV7-9,TGTGCCAGCAGTTCTAACACAGATACGCAGTATTTT,CASSSNTDTQYF
TRBJ1-1,NA,NA,TRBV3-1/TRBV3-2,TGTGCCAGCAGCCAAGCCGGCAGCGGCCGAGGCACTGAAGCTTTCTTT,CASSQAGSGRGTEAFF
TRBJ1-2,few,NA,TRBV2,TGTGCCAGCAGTGCTTCCAGGACAGCAAACTATGGCTACACCTTC,CASSASRTANYGYTF
TRBJ1-5,NA,TRBD1,TRBV5-1,TGCGCCAGCAGTTTACAGGGGGCGCTTGGTCAGCCCCAGCATTTT,CASSLQGALGQPQHF
TRBJ2-2,NA,TRBD1,TRBV2,TGTGCCAGCAGTGCCCTCGGGACAGGGTCCGGGGAGCTGTTTTTT,CASSALGTGSGELFF
TRBJ1-2,NA,NA,TRBV5-1,TGCGCCAGCAGCTCCTTCTCGGGGTCTCGACAGGTTGGTGGCTACACCTTC,CASSSFSGSRQVGGYTF
TRBJ1-1,NA,TRBD1,TRBV30,TGTGCCTGGCGATTACAGGGGGTGCCTGAAGCTTTCTTT,CAWRLQGVPEAFF
TRBJ2-5,NA,NA,TRBV6-5,TGTGCCAGCAACGAGGGTCGTGGGACCCAGTACTTC,CASNEGRGTQYF
TRBJ1-5,NA,NA,TRBV5-1,TGCGCCAGCAGCCCGGATGGCAGGGTAGCACAGCCCCAGCATTTT,CASSPDGRVAQPQHF
TRBJ2-3,NA,NA,TRBV7-3,TGTGCCAGCAGCGTGCTAGGTACAGATACGCAGTATTTT,CASSVLGTDTQYF
TRBJ1-5,NA,NA,TRBV28,TGTGCCAGCAGTTTAATGTACGTAGCGGGGGGTGGCAATCAGCCCCAGCATTTT,CASSLMYVAGGGNQPQHF
TRBJ2-2,NA,TRBD1,TRBV18,TGTGCCAGCTCACCACCGGGACAGGACACCGGGGAGCTGTTTTTT,CASSPPGQDTGELFF
TRBJ1-1,NA,NA,TRBV3-1/TRBV3-2,TGTGCCAGCAGCCAAGGGGGCAGGGGCACTGAAGCTTTCTTT,CASSQGGRGTEAFF
TRBJ1-6,NA,NA,TRBV2,TGTGCCAGCAGTTACGTCGGGCCTTCTAGGGGACCCCTCCACTTT,CASSYVGPSRGPLHF
TRBJ1-2,NA,NA,TRBV6-5,TGTGCCAGCAGGCGAGGAGGGAGCGGCTACACCTTC,CASRRGGSGYTF
TRBJ1-5,few,TRBD1,TRBV19,TGTGCCAGTAACGATCGGACAGGGAATCAGCCCCAGCATTTT,CASNDRTGNQPQHF
TRBJ2-3,NA,TRBD2,TRBV6-5,TGTGCCAGCACTGCCCCGGGGGGGGGCACAGATACGCAGTATTTT,CASTAPGGGTDTQYF
TRBJ1-1,NA,NA,TRBV18,TGTGCCAGCTCGCCCGGACAGCAATACTTCGAAGCTTTCTTT,CASSPGQQYFEAFF
TRBJ2-4,NA,NA,TRBV6-2/TRBV6-3,TGTGCCAGCAGTTACCAGGGAAACATTCAGTACTTC,CASSYQGNIQYF
TRBJ2-1,NA,TRBD2,TRBV18,TGTGCCAGCTCAGCCTACCCCGGGACTAGCGGGCCCAATGAGCAGTTCTTC,CASSAYPGTSGPNEQFF
TRBJ2-3,NA,NA,TRBV6-1,TGTGCCAGCAGTGGGGGAGCGGGCTCACCAAGGGATACGCAGTATTTT,CASSGGAGSPRDTQYF
TRBJ2-3,NA,TRBD2,TRBV19,TGTGCCAGTAGTATAGTTCTAGCGGGGGGGCCGGGGACGGCGGCGGATACGCAGTATTTT,CASSIVLAGGPGTAADTQYF
TRBJ2-5,NA,TRBD1,TRBV11-2,TGTGCCAGCAGCTTGAGGTGGACAGGGGAAGAGACCCAGTACTTC,CASSLRWTGEETQYF
TRBJ2-2,NA,TRBD2,TRBV18,TGTGCCAGCTCCCCCGGGACTAGCGGGGGGGGGCTTAACACCGGGGAGCTGTTTTTT,CASSPGTSGGGLNTGELFF